What follows is one TCR beta chain and its context. Its cognate antigen is unknown. Additional DNA sequences in this sample encode the identical CDR3. These data are taken from a study of shared clonotypes between healthy human individuals. Study-level background: A couple of women and three men aged 18 to 49 served as donors. Overall study results and limits: Larger estimated richness was generally seen in naive subsets than in memory subsets. Across several donors, naive CD4 shared 5% to 5.5%, naive CD8 more than 3%, memory CD4 roughly 2.4%, memory CD8 about 0.4%. The authors expected sequencing depth to affect clonotype sharing among donors.

Only in-frame clones appear in the TCRdb table, and some are missing; sequencing was by immunoSEQ multiplex PCR. This sample has about 510,000 clones; around 96% occur once, and the top ten carry under 0.06%. CDR3 length equals 15 residues. In germline, CDR1 is SEHNR, CDR2 FQNEAQ (reference sequence). Trimming cost V 5 bases and J 1 base; bases outside gene matches: 2. The source of this sequence is a woman aged 30 to 39 in good health. V gene TRBV7-9 combines with J gene TRBJ2-6; 7 positions agree with TRBD1. The material sequenced was naive CD4+ T cells sorted from blood. As to subset: CD45RA+ positively selected. As DNA, the CDR3 is TGTGCCAGCAGCCAACAGGGGTCTGGGGCCAACGTCCTGACTTTC. Residues: CASSQQGSGANVLTF. Together with reference TRBV7-9 and TRBJ2-6, the CDR3 gives the full variable domain: DTGVSQNPRHKITKRGQNVTFRCDPISEHNRLYWYRQTLGQGPEFLTYFQNEAQLEKSRLLSDRFSAERPKGSFSTLEIQRTEQGDSAMYLCASSQQGSGANVLTFGAGSRLTVL.